This T cell receptor (beta chain) came from a study of T-cell memory formation after mild COVID-19. The study's findings and limits: CD4/CD8 balance held among clones contracting day 15 to 85, and later expanders leaned CD4+.

One entry per CDR3 protein, called by TCRdb with MiXCR from the 5' RACE reads. This sample has around 390,000 distinct CDR3 sequences, with approximately 16% found just once. This CDR3 has 14 amino acids. J gave up 4 bases and V 2 bases, and 4 bases lay outside the gene matches. Germline values: CDR1 LGHDT, CDR2 YNNKEL (reference sequence). The table lists this clonotype with many counts. Its target is not known. The sample consisted of PBMCs or a T cell subset sorted from them (not recorded which). The chain links TRBV3-1 to TRBJ1-1; 7 bases match TRBD1. The sequence derives from a young man who had mild COVID-19 (a few samples of this study predate the infection). Cell type and time point are not known. In DNA, the CDR3 is TGTGCCAGCAGCCAACGACAGGGCGGCACTGAAGCTTTCTTT. It is translated as CASSQRQGGTEAFF.